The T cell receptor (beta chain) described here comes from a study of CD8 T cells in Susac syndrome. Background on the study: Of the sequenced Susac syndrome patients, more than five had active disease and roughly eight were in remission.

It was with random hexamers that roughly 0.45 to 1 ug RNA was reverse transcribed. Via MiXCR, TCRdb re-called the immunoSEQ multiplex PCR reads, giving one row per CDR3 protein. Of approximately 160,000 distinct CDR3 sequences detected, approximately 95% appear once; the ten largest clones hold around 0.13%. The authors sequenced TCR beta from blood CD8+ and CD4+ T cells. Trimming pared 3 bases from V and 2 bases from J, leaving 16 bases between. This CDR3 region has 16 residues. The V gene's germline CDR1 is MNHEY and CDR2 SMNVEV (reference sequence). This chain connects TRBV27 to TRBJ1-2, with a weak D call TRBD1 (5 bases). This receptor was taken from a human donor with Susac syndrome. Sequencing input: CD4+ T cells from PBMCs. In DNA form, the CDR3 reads TGTGCCAGCAGTTTTATAGGGGTCCGGGGCAACTATGGCTACACCTTC. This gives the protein CASSFIGVRGNYGYTF.